This entry features one T cell receptor (beta chain) sequence. Its antigen is as yet unknown. This specimen comes from a study of post-analysis software for immune sequencing data. Background on the study: Relapsing-remitting, secondary progressive and progressive-relapsing forms of multiple sclerosis all featured among disease courses. Study-wide results and caveats: Clustering by F measure revealed strong co-clustering among samples prepared together in one batch. Patients had higher frequencies than controls of about five TRBV segments, including TRBV5-6, TRBV5-1 and TRBV20-1.

Each TCR beta cDNA library carried unique molecular identifiers. TCRdb independently ran MiXCR on the PCR reads; one entry per CDR3 protein. Of approximately 730,000 distinct CDR3 sequences in the sample, less than 35% were seen once. The CDR3 consists of 14 residues. Trimming pared 5 bases from V and 6 bases from J, leaving 17 bases between. V gene TRBV12-3 or TRBV12-4 combines with J gene TRBJ2-7; D call uncertain. What was sequenced was blood. This sequence originates from a girl aged 5 to 17 with multiple sclerosis. CDR3 nucleotides: TGTGCCAGCAGTCCGACCGGTAGAGAGAGCGAGCAGTACTTC. Translated: CASSPTGRESEQYF.